The 15 T cell receptor beta chains below come from one sample, sequenced in a study of blood T cell repertoires in COVID-19. Some clones are missing from TCRdb's copy, which holds only in-frame ones; the method was immunoSEQ multiplex PCR. The table lists around 97,000 clones, about 80% of them singletons. The specimen was peripheral blood. The receptors were gathered from a man aged 65-85 years with acute or convalescent COVID-19.

This clone appeared a few times. Written as DNA, the CDR3 is TGTGCCAGCAGTTCTCAGGGGTGCAATCAGCCCCAGCATTTT. Protein: CASSSQGCNQPQHF. The chain recombines TRBV6-2 or TRBV6-3 with TRBJ1-5, with D perhaps TRBD1 (6 bases). Trimming removed 4 bases from V and 2 bases from J, with 9 bases in between. This CDR3 has 14 amino acids. Germline CDR1 reads MNHEY; CDR2 reads SVGEGT.

The chain uses TRBV7-3 and TRBJ2-3; D is perhaps TRBD2 (6 bases). Germline CDR1 and CDR2: SGHTA and FQGTGA. With 2 bases removed from V and 5 bases from J, the gap between germline ends came to 11 bases. This CDR3 region has 14 residues. The CDR3 DNA reads as TGTGCCAGCAGCTTAGGGGCGGGGAAAGATACGCAGTATTTT. Its translation is CASSLGAGKDTQYF.

The chain employs TRBV19 and TRBJ2-1; D ambiguous. This CDR3 has 15 amino acids. Germline V CDR1 and CDR2: LNHDA, SQIVND (reference sequence). The germline V and J ends were trimmed by 6 bases and 4 bases, with 16 bases remaining between them. The CDR3: CASSNPPSAYNEQFF. The CDR3 nucleotides read TGTGCCAGTAGCAACCCGCCCTCTGCGTACAATGAGCAGTTCTTC. Using reference TRBV19 and TRBJ2-1 for the parts outside the CDR3, the full variable domain is DGGITQSPKYLFRKEGQNVTLSCEQNLNHDAMYWYRQDPGQGLRLIYYSQIVNDFQKGDIAEGYSVSREKKESFPLTVTSAQKNPTAFYLCASSNPPSAYNEQFFGPGTRLTVL.

This clone was seen a single time. This rearrangement joins TRBV6-5 to TRBJ2-7; D possibly corresponds to TRBD1 (6 bases). With 5 bases removed from V and 3 bases from J, the gap between germline ends came to 8 bases. The CDR3 spans 12 residues. The germline V gene encodes CDR1 MNHEY and CDR2 SVGAGI. CDR3 nucleotide sequence: TGTGCCAGCAGTCGGGACAACTACGAGCAGTACTTC. It is translated as CASSRDNYEQYF.

The chain combines TRBV6-5 with TRBJ1-5; TRBD1 is a possible D gene (5 bases). Trimming left V 2 bases short and J 5 bases short, with 10 bases between. The CDR3 spans 14 residues. CDR1 is MNHEY and CDR2 is SVGAGI in the germline V gene. The CDR3 region has the DNA TGTGCCAGCAGTTACCAGGCAGGGCATCAGCCCCAGCATTTT. Protein product: CASSYQAGHQPQHF.

The chain has TRBV7-3 and TRBJ1-2, with 7 positions matching TRBD1. Per the germline V gene, CDR1 is SGHTA and CDR2 is FQGTGA. Germline trimming cut 4 bases from V and 10 bases from J; bases unmatched to any gene: 15. The CDR3 loop spans 15 amino acids. The CDR3, as DNA: TGTGCCAGCAGCTCACAGGGACAGTCCTACAGTGACTACACCTTC. It is translated as CASSSQGQSYSDYTF.

The J gene is TRBJ2-3, the V gene TRBV6-1, with 9 bases identical to TRBD1. V was clipped by 4 bases and J by 6 bases; unmatched bases: 11. This CDR3 comprises 16 residues. In germline, CDR1 is MNHNS, CDR2 SASEGT. CDR3 protein: CASSVLTGTGTDTQYF. In DNA, the CDR3 is TGTGCCAGCAGTGTCCTGACCGGGACAGGGACGGATACGCAGTATTTT.

This clone was found once. The chain carries TRBV2 and TRBJ1-5; no clear D gene. The germline gives CDR1 SNHLY, CDR2 FYNNEI. Trimming left V 4 bases short and J 3 bases short, with 10 bases between. There are 14 residues in the CDR3. CDR3 loop: CASSVRRDNQPQHF. The CDR3 DNA reads TGTGCCAGCAGTGTTCGGAGGGACAATCAGCCCCAGCATTTT.

CDR3: CASSPRDRVLSGANVLTF. The CDR3 DNA sequence: TGTGCCAGCAGTCCGCGGGACAGGGTCCTCTCTGGGGCCAACGTCCTGACTTTC. The rearrangement links TRBV6-2 or TRBV6-3 to TRBJ2-6, with TRBD1 matching over 9 bases. The J segment lost 0 bases and the V segment lost 5 bases, leaving 8 bases of the junction unmatched. CDR1 MNHEY and CDR2 SVGEGT come from the germline V gene. CDR3 length: 18 amino acids.

A few counts support this clone. This sequence joins TRBV10-1 and TRBJ1-1; a possible D gene is TRBD1 (5 bases). The CDR3 is 13 residues long. The V gene's germline CDR1 is WNHNN and CDR2 SYGVQD (reference sequence). Trimming removed 5 bases from V and 2 bases from J, with 9 bases in between. CDR3: CASSPTANTEAFF. In DNA form, the CDR3 reads TGCGCCAGCAGTCCGACAGCTAACACTGAAGCTTTCTTT.

This clone has more than one count but fewer than ten. V gene TRBV28 combines with J gene TRBJ2-2, with TRBD1 matching 7 bases. Germline V lookup: CDR1 MDHEN, CDR2 SYDVKM. V lost 2 bases, J lost 3 bases, and 6 bases stayed unmatched. CDR3 length: 16 amino acids. CDR3 amino acids: CASSLSGQGDTGELFF. The CDR3 region has the DNA TGTGCCAGCAGTTTAAGTGGGCAGGGGGACACCGGGGAGCTGTTTTTT.

The J gene is TRBJ2-1, the V gene TRBV24-1; TRBD2 might be the D (6 bases). Trimming took 3 bases from V and 12 from J, leaving 20 bases between them. The CDR3 sequence is 15 residues long. Germline lookup yields CDR1 KGHDR and CDR2 SFDVKD. CDR3 loop: CATSDVGLTPRGQFF. In DNA, the CDR3 is TGTGCCACCAGTGATGTAGGACTAACTCCTCGGGGGCAGTTCTTC.

The chain recombines TRBV6-2 or TRBV6-3 with TRBJ1-5; 8 nucleotides align to TRBD1. V lost 2 bases, J lost 9 bases, and 9 bases stayed unmatched. The CDR3 covers 15 residues. Germline V lookup: CDR1 MNHEY, CDR2 SVGEGT. The CDR3 bases are TGTGCCAGCAGTTACCCTGGACAGGGTCTTACGCCCCAGCATTTT. Amino acids: CASSYPGQGLTPQHF.

The V and J genes are TRBV4-1 and TRBJ1-1; D is uncertain. V lost 0 bases, J lost 2 bases, and 10 bases lay in between. Per the germline V gene, CDR1 is MGHRA and CDR2 is YSYEKL. The CDR3 totals 15 residues. The CDR3 sequence is CASSQDRMVNTEAFF. CDR3 sequence (DNA): TGCGCCAGCAGCCAAGATAGAATGGTAAACACTGAAGCTTTCTTT.

This clone was detected only a few times. The chain joins TRBV19 to TRBJ1-1; D possibly corresponds to TRBD1 (5 bases). Germline assignment: CDR1 LNHDA and CDR2 SQIVND (reference sequence). The V and J ends lost 7 bases and 1 base respectively, with 16 bases between them. CDR3 length: 15 amino acids. CDR3 nucleotides: TGTGCCAGTAAGGGGTTCGACAGAACGAACACTGAAGCTTTCTTT. This sequence encodes CASKGFDRTNTEAFF.